The T cell receptor (beta chain) described here comes from a study of CD8 T cell repertoires and HIV-1 epitope variants. Study details: Control wells had CMV/EBV/flu peptides, negative Ebola AY9, or no peptide. The baseline condition was 1M T cells left uncultured.

Comments on this clone: The antigen is not known.

Assay used: immunoSEQ multiplex PCR; TCRdb lists only in-frame clones, some missing. This sample has over 1,500 clones; about 75% occur once, and the top ten carry approximately 39%. V was clipped by 1 base and J by 7 bases, with 7 bases between them. From germline, CDR1 is SEHNR and CDR2 FQNEAQ (reference sequence). The CDR3 runs 13 residues. The sequence came from a male donor with HIV. The genes are TRBV7-9 and TRBJ1-4; D ambiguous. The sample comprised cultured CD8+ T cells derived from PBMCs. CDR3 residues: CASSLVGTEKLFF. The DNA for the CDR3 is TGTGCCAGCAGCTTAGTGGGAACTGAAAAACTGTTTTTT.